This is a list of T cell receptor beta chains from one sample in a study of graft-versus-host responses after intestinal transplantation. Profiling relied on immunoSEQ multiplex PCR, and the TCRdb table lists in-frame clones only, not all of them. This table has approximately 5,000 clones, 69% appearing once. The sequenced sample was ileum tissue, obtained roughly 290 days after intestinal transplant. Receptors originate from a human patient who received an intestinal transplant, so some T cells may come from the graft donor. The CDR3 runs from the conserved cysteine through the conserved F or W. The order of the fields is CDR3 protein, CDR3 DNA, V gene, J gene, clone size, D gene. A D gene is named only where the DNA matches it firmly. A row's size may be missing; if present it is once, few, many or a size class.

CDR3: CASSEQYQETQYF
DNA: TGTGCCAGCAGTGAACAGTACCAAGAGACCCAGTACTTC
V: TRBV25-1
J: TRBJ2-5
size: .
D: .

CDR3: CASSLASGNTDTQYF
DNA: TGTGCCAGCAGCTTGGCTAGCGGGAACACAGATACGCAGTATTTT
V: TRBV4-2
J: TRBJ2-3
size: .
D: TRBD2

CDR3: CASSDSTTSSYNEQFF
DNA: TGTGCCAGCAGTGACTCGACAACCAGCTCCTACAATGAGCAGTTCTTC
V: TRBV6-4
J: TRBJ2-1
size: few
D: .

CDR3: CASSGTYNEQFF
DNA: TGTGCCAGCAGTGGGACATACAATGAGCAGTTCTTC
V: TRBV2
J: TRBJ2-1
size: .
D: .

CDR3: CASSLGPQSNEQYF
DNA: TGTGCCAGCAGTTTGGGACCACAAAGTAACGAGCAGTACTTC
V: TRBV28
J: TRBJ2-7
size: .
D: .

CDR3: CASSTGRGNHEQYF
DNA: TGTGCCAGTAGTACAGGGAGGGGGAACCACGAGCAGTACTTC
V: TRBV19
J: TRBJ2-7
size: .
D: .

CDR3: CASNRFEDPSDYEQYF
DNA: TGTGCCAGCAATCGGTTCGAGGACCCGAGCGACTACGAGCAGTACTTC
V: TRBV28
J: TRBJ2-7
size: .
D: .

CDR3: CASSLGLAGADTQYF
DNA: TGTGCCAGCAGCTTGGGACTAGCGGGAGCAGATACGCAGTATTTT
V: TRBV7-2
J: TRBJ2-3
size: few
D: TRBD2

CDR3: CASSFITGGDTQYF
DNA: TGCGCCAGCAGCTTCATCACGGGTGGTGATACGCAGTATTTT
V: TRBV5-1
J: TRBJ2-3
size: .
D: .

CDR3: CASIPTGQSYEQYF
DNA: TGTGCCAGCATTCCGACAGGGCAATCCTACGAGCAGTACTTC
V: TRBV28
J: TRBJ2-7
size: .
D: TRBD1

CDR3: CASSEGYQGDTEAFF
DNA: TGTGCCAGCAGTGAAGGCTACCAGGGGGACACTGAAGCTTTCTTT
V: TRBV2
J: TRBJ1-1
size: .
D: TRBD1

CDR3: CASSSDNRGRQTYEQYF
DNA: TGTGCCAGCAGCTCCGACAACAGGGGGCGTCAGACCTACGAGCAGTACTTC
V: TRBV7-2
J: TRBJ2-7
size: large
D: TRBD1

CDR3: CASSLVGQGLDTEAFF
DNA: TGTGCCAGCAGCTTGGTCGGACAGGGTTTGGACACTGAAGCTTTCTTT
V: TRBV5-6
J: TRBJ1-1
size: .
D: TRBD1

CDR3: CAISEFDRLGTGDYSNQPQHF
DNA: TGTGCCATCAGTGAGTTCGATAGACTCGGGACAGGGGATTATAGCAATCAGCCCCAGCATTTT
V: TRBV10-3
J: TRBJ1-5
size: .
D: TRBD1

CDR3: CASRDSYEQYF
DNA: TGCGCCAGCAGGGACTCCTACGAGCAGTACTTC
V: TRBV4-1
J: TRBJ2-7
size: .
D: .

CDR3: CASSQDLQGNTEAFF
DNA: TGCGCCAGCAGCCAAGATCTGCAGGGGAACACTGAAGCTTTCTTT
V: TRBV4-3
J: TRBJ1-1
size: few
D: .

CDR3: CASGGGPGGGGEGNTIYF
DNA: TGCGCCAGCGGCGGTGGGCCAGGGGGTGGCGGAGAAGGAAACACCATATATTTT
V: TRBV23-1
J: TRBJ1-3
size: .
D: TRBD1

CDR3: CASSSKGTSGRPYEQYF
DNA: TGTGCCAGCAGCTCAAAAGGGACTAGCGGGAGGCCCTACGAGCAGTACTTC
V: TRBV7-9
J: TRBJ2-7
size: .
D: TRBD2

CDR3: CASSSAGTRTYNEQFF
DNA: TGTGCCAGCAGTTCGGCCGGGACTCGAACTTACAATGAGCAGTTCTTC
V: TRBV28
J: TRBJ2-1
size: .
D: .

CDR3: CASSLDDRAGYTF
DNA: TGTGCCAGCAGTTTGGATGACAGGGCTGGCTACACCTTC
V: TRBV27
J: TRBJ1-2
size: few
D: TRBD1

CDR3: CASSQDPGLALDTQYF
DNA: TGTGCCAGCAGCCAAGACCCGGGACTAGCGCTAGATACGCAGTATTTT
V: TRBV4-2
J: TRBJ2-3
size: .
D: TRBD2

CDR3: CATGQGVSEQYF
DNA: TGTGCAACGGGACAGGGAGTTAGCGAGCAGTACTTC
V: TRBV19
J: TRBJ2-7
size: medium-sized
D: TRBD1

CDR3: CASSPGTSGPKTQYF
DNA: TGTGCCAGCAGTCCTGGGACTAGCGGACCAAAGACCCAGTACTTC
V: TRBV6-6
J: TRBJ2-5
size: .
D: TRBD2

CDR3: CASSLLGYSNQPQHF
DNA: TGCGCCAGCAGCCTGTTGGGGTATAGCAATCAGCCCCAGCATTTT
V: TRBV5-1
J: TRBJ1-5
size: .
D: .

CDR3: CASSYSGLDQPQHF
DNA: TGTGCCAGCAGTTACTCAGGGCTGGATCAGCCCCAGCATTTT
V: TRBV6-5
J: TRBJ1-5
size: .
D: .

CDR3: CASRTRQETQYF
DNA: TGTGCCAGCAGGACTAGACAAGAGACCCAGTACTTC
V: TRBV6-6
J: TRBJ2-5
size: .
D: .

CDR3: CASSPAGSAEQYF
DNA: TGTGCCAGCAGCCCAGCGGGGTCCGCCGAGCAGTACTTC
V: TRBV13
J: TRBJ2-7
size: .
D: TRBD2

CDR3: CASSENRYNEQFF
DNA: TGTGCCAGCAGCGAGAACAGGTACAATGAGCAGTTCTTC
V: TRBV7-9
J: TRBJ2-1
size: few
D: .

CDR3: CASSSAGYEQYF
DNA: TGTGCCAGCAGCTCGGCAGGCTACGAGCAGTACTTC
V: TRBV7-8
J: TRBJ2-7
size: .
D: .

CDR3: CASSSGTYGYTF
DNA: TGTGCCAGCAGTTCCGGGACCTATGGCTACACCTTC
V: TRBV27
J: TRBJ1-2
size: .
D: .

CDR3: CASNMGSNLMNTEAFF
DNA: TGTGCCAGTAATATGGGCAGTAACTTGATGAACACTGAAGCTTTCTTT
V: TRBV19
J: TRBJ1-1
size: .
D: .

CDR3: CASSLSGEKLFF
DNA: TGTGCCAGCAGTTTATCAGGAGAAAAACTGTTTTTT
V: TRBV28
J: TRBJ1-4
size: .
D: .

CDR3: CASSLGGQGVYEQYF
DNA: TGTGCCAGCAGCTTAGGGGGACAGGGGGTTTACGAGCAGTACTTC
V: TRBV11-2
J: TRBJ2-7
size: .
D: TRBD1

CDR3: CATEAGTETQYF
DNA: TGTGCTACGGAGGCAGGGACGGAGACCCAGTACTTC
V: TRBV28
J: TRBJ2-5
size: few
D: .

CDR3: CASSQGSQETQYF
DNA: TGTGCCAGCTCACAGGGAAGCCAAGAGACCCAGTACTTC
V: TRBV18
J: TRBJ2-5
size: few
D: .

CDR3: CASSFVIGAGQFSYEQYF
DNA: TGTGCCAGCAGCTTCGTGATTGGGGCGGGACAGTTTTCCTACGAGCAGTACTTC
V: TRBV5-5
J: TRBJ2-7
size: .
D: .

CDR3: CASSFPGQGDETQYF
DNA: TGCGCCAGCAGCTTCCCGGGACAGGGAGATGAGACCCAGTACTTC
V: TRBV5-1
J: TRBJ2-5
size: few
D: TRBD1

CDR3: CASSGTFNEQFF
DNA: TGTGCCAGCTCCGGGACCTTCAATGAGCAGTTCTTC
V: TRBV2
J: TRBJ2-1
size: few
D: .

CDR3: CATSRDGGGQGNQPQHF
DNA: TGTGCCACCAGCAGAGATGGAGGGGGACAGGGCAATCAGCCCCAGCATTTT
V: TRBV15
J: TRBJ1-5
size: .
D: TRBD1

CDR3: CASAAVRDRGEQYF
DNA: TGTGCCAGCGCAGCGGTCAGGGACAGGGGGGAGCAGTACTTC
V: TRBV2
J: TRBJ2-7
size: once
D: TRBD1

CDR3: CASSQEGHSSSGNTIYF
DNA: TGCGCCAGCAGCCAGGAAGGACACTCTAGCTCTGGAAACACCATATATTTT
V: TRBV4-3
J: TRBJ1-3
size: .
D: .

CDR3: CASSLGTRNQPQHF
DNA: TGCGCCAGCAGCTTGGGGACACGGAATCAGCCCCAGCATTTT
V: TRBV5-1
J: TRBJ1-5
size: few
D: .

CDR3: CASREEMNTEAFF
DNA: TGTGCCAGCAGAGAGGAGATGAACACTGAAGCTTTCTTT
V: TRBV7-3
J: TRBJ1-1
size: few
D: .

CDR3: CASSAGTGGTDTQYF
DNA: TGTGCCAGCAGTGCAGGGACAGGGGGCACAGATACGCAGTATTTT
V: TRBV6-4
J: TRBJ2-3
size: .
D: TRBD1

CDR3: CASSERTLNTEAFF
DNA: TGTGCCAGCAGTGAGCGCACTCTGAACACTGAAGCTTTCTTT
V: TRBV6-1
J: TRBJ1-1
size: .
D: .

CDR3: CASTHSSLDQETQYF
DNA: TGTGCCAGCACCCATTCATCCCTTGACCAGGAGACCCAGTACTTC
V: TRBV5-5
J: TRBJ2-5
size: .
D: .

CDR3: CASSLVSTSLDEQYF
DNA: TGTGCCAGCAGCTTAGTTTCCACCAGTCTAGACGAGCAGTACTTC
V: TRBV7-2
J: TRBJ2-7
size: .
D: .

CDR3: CASSIRSRANNYGYTF
DNA: TGTGCCAGTAGTATTCGGTCCAGGGCTAATAACTATGGCTACACCTTC
V: TRBV19
J: TRBJ1-2
size: few
D: .

CDR3: CASRDSSYEQYF
DNA: TGTGCCAGCAGGGACAGCTCCTACGAGCAGTACTTC
V: TRBV2
J: TRBJ2-7
size: .
D: .